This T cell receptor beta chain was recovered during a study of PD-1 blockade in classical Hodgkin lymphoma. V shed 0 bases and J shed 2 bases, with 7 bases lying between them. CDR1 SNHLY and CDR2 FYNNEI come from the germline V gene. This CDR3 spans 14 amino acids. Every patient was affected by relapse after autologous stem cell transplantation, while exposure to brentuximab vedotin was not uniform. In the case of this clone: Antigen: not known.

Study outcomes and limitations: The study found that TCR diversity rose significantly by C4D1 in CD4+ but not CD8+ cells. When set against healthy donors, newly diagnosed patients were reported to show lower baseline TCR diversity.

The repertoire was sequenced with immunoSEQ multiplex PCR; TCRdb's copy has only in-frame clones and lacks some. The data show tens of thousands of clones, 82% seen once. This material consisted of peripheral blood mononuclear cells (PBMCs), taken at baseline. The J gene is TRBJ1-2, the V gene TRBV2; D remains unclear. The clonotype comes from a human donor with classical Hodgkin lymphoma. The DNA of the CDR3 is TGTGCCAGCAGTGAAGCCCGGAGAAACTATGGCTACACCTTC. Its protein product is CASSEARRNYGYTF.